The next 25 T cell receptor beta chains were all read from a single sample in a study of T cell clonotyping in hematopoietic cell transplantation. Clones were read by immunoSEQ multiplex PCR, and TCRdb kept only the in-frame ones, dropping some. The repertoire holds more than 40,000 clones, with about 95% as singletons. The sequenced sample consisted of peripheral blood mononuclear cells. All receptors come from a man aged 25-40 years in good health. Some clones in this sample may be carry-over from other donors' samples.

This sequence joins TRBV6-1 and TRBJ2-5; unclear D gene. Germline CDR1 reads MNHNS; CDR2 reads SASEGT. The CDR3 runs to 13 residues. Between the trimmed V and J ends, which lost 4 bases and 4 bases, there was a span of 10 bases. DNA of the CDR3: TGTGCCAGCAGTGTTCTCCGGGTAGAGACCCAGTACTTC. Protein sequence: CASSVLRVETQYF.

The CDR3 coding sequence is TGTGCCAGCAGTTACACCGCGGAGGCCGGCGAGCAGTACTTC. This translates into CASSYTAEAGEQYF. The chain couples TRBV27 to TRBJ2-7; a possible D gene is TRBD2 (5 bases). The V end was cut by 4 bases, the J end by 6 bases, with 16 bases between. This CDR3 has 14 amino acids. Germline lookup yields CDR1 MNHEY and CDR2 SMNVEV (reference sequence).

This clone showed up just once. V and J are TRBV27 and TRBJ2-7; D could derive from TRBD1 or TRBD2 (5 bases each). The V end lost 10 bases, the J end lost 2 bases, and 15 bases lay between the germline ends. Germline assignment: CDR1 MNHEY and CDR2 SMNVEV (reference sequence). There are 13 residues in the CDR3. DNA of the CDR3: TGTGCCACGCACCGGGACGGACCCTACGAGCAGTACTTC. This gives the protein CATHRDGPYEQYF.

The rearrangement joins TRBV4-1 to TRBJ2-3; no clear D gene. Germline CDR1 reads MGHRA; CDR2 reads YSYEKL. The CDR3 is made up of 14 amino acids. V was shortened by 1 base and J by 2 bases, with 7 bases between the two germline ends. The DNA of the CDR3 is TGCGCCAGCAGCCAAGGGCGGAACACAGATACGCAGTATTTT. Its protein product is CASSQGRNTDTQYF.

Of note for this clone: The junction does not match germline at one end; this may be a read error. The chain couples TRBV6-5 to TRBJ2-7; 7 bases match TRBD1. The length of the CDR3 is 13 residues. From germline, CDR1 is MNHEY and CDR2 SVGAGI. The DNA for the CDR3 is TGTGCCAGCACCCCCATAAAGGGGAGACAGGGTGTCTTC. It is translated as CASTPIKGRQGVF.

This clone showed up just once. The rearrangement joins TRBV30 to TRBJ1-5; D may be TRBD1 (5 bases). V lost 0 bases to trimming and J lost 2 bases, with 11 bases between them. CDR3 size: 15 residues. CDR1 and CDR2 (germline): GTSNPN, SVGIG (reference sequence). CDR3 sequence reads: CAWSVGGVGNQPQHF. The DNA for the CDR3 is TGTGCCTGGAGTGTTGGAGGGGTAGGCAATCAGCCCCAGCATTTT.

The chain employs TRBV7-9 and TRBJ1-5, with no clear D. CDR1 is SEHNR, CDR2 FQNEAQ, per germline (reference sequence). V gave up 5 bases and J gave up 14 bases, with 16 bases separating them. CDR3 size: 12 residues. In DNA form, the CDR3 reads TGTGCCAGCAGCGGACCGGGCACAGTCAAGCATTTT. Amino acids: CASSGPGTVKHF.

The chain is built from TRBV5-1 and TRBJ1-2; D uncertain. Germline-derived CDR1 and CDR2 are SGHRS and YFSETQ. The CDR3 totals 14 residues. Trimming removed 3 bases from V and 3 bases from J, with 12 bases in between. CDR3 nucleotides: TGCGCCAGCAGCTGGGCACCCGAGGACTATGGCTACACCTTC. It codes for CASSWAPEDYGYTF.

The CDR3 sequence: CASSSKGRPSSYEQYF. The CDR3 coding sequence is TGTGCCAGCAGTTCCAAGGGACGTCCGAGCTCCTACGAGCAGTACTTC. The chain recombines TRBV6-6 with TRBJ2-7; D could derive from TRBD1 or TRBD2 (5 bases each). CDR1 and CDR2 (germline): MNHNY, SVGAGI (reference sequence). The CDR3 has 16 amino acids. Between the trimmed V and J ends, which lost 4 bases and 0 bases, there was a span of 16 bases.

This chain connects TRBV7-2 to TRBJ2-3; 9 bases are shared with TRBD2. With 5 bases clipped from V and 1 base from J, the junction kept 4 bases outside the gene matches. This CDR3 spans 15 amino acids. CDR1 is SGHTA and CDR2 is FQGNSA in the germline V gene. The CDR3 sequence is CASSTGLAGTDTQYF. CDR3 nucleotides: TGTGCCAGCAGCACGGGACTAGCTGGCACAGATACGCAGTATTTT.

This clone was observed a single time. CDR3 DNA sequence: TGTGCCAGCAGTGACTCGCTACAAACCTACGAGCAGTACTTC. Its translation: CASSDSLQTYEQYF. V usage is TRBV6-4 and J usage is TRBJ2-7; D call uncertain. Germline-derived CDR1 and CDR2 are MRHNA and SNTAGT. The CDR3 covers 14 residues. The V end was cut by 0 bases, the J end by 2 bases, with 8 bases between.

This chain joins TRBV9 and TRBJ2-1; 10 nucleotides line up with TRBD2. Germline V gives CDR1 SGDLS, CDR2 YYNGEE. CDR3 length: 16 amino acids. The J segment lost 2 bases and the V segment lost 2 bases, leaving 4 bases of the junction unmatched. CDR3 sequence (DNA): TGTGCCAGCAGCGTCCTAGCGGGAGCGGCCTACAATGAGCAGTTCTTC. Translating gives CASSVLAGAAYNEQFF.

This chain links TRBV19 with TRBJ1-3; D unclear. From germline, CDR1 is LNHDA and CDR2 SQIVND (reference sequence). The CDR3 is made up of 15 amino acids. Trimming left V 1 base short and J 0 bases short, with 7 bases between. Here the CDR3 reads CASSIAVFSGNTIYF. The CDR3 region has the DNA TGTGCCAGTAGTATAGCTGTGTTCTCTGGAAACACCATATATTTT.

The V gene is TRBV7-8, the J gene TRBJ2-3, with D perhaps being TRBD1 or TRBD2 (5 bases each). V was pared by 5 bases and J by 1 base, with 13 bases between. The CDR3 has 15 amino acids. In germline, CDR1 is SGHVS, CDR2 FQNEAQ. CDR3 nucleotide sequence: TGTGCCAGCAGCGCTATGGGGGTAGGCACAGATACGCAGTATTTT. It yields the protein CASSAMGVGTDTQYF.

Points on this clone: It is likely a read error, because the conserved phenylalanine at the end of the CDR3 is missing. The limits of the CDR3 on the DNA are not certain, so only TCRdb's listed CDR3 is given. V gene TRBV27 combines with J gene TRBJ1-4; the DNA was not compared with TRBD1, the D call given in the table. Germline V gene sequence: CDR1 MNHEY, CDR2 SMNVEV (reference sequence). The CDR3 spans 12 amino acids, including both terminal residues. The CDR3 spells CASSPKYPHGVG.

The CDR3 reads CAWTEGRADTQYF. The CDR3 DNA is TGTGCCTGGACTGAGGGAAGGGCAGATACGCAGTATTTT. The chain couples TRBV30 to TRBJ2-3, with a weak D call TRBD2 (5 bases). Between the trimmed V and J ends, which lost 4 bases and 4 bases, there was a span of 12 bases. The V gene's germline CDR1 is GTSNPN and CDR2 SVGIG (reference sequence). The CDR3 contains 13 residues.

V gene TRBV7-3 combines with J gene TRBJ2-5, with D unresolved. The CDR3 consists of 13 residues. The V end lost 4 bases, the J end lost 9 bases, and 15 bases lay between the germline ends. Germline CDR1 reads SGHTA; CDR2 reads FQGTGA. This CDR3 is CASSSLPKSAQYF. DNA of the CDR3: TGTGCCAGCAGCTCTCTTCCGAAATCGGCCCAGTACTTC.

The rearrangement links TRBV7-9 to TRBJ2-5; no reliable D call. The germline V and J ends were trimmed by 3 bases and 3 bases, with 5 bases remaining between them. CDR1 and CDR2 (germline): SEHNR, FQNEAQ (reference sequence). There are 12 residues in the CDR3. Here the CDR3 reads CASSLLEETQYF. CDR3 coding DNA: TGTGCCAGCAGCTTGCTGGAAGAGACCCAGTACTTC.

This chain links TRBV19 with TRBJ2-3, with 8 bases fitting TRBD2. Per germline, CDR1 LNHDA and CDR2 SQIVND (reference sequence). CDR3 length: 17 amino acids. V was pared by 0 bases and J by 5 bases, with 10 bases of the junction left unmatched. The CDR3 DNA reads as TGTGCCAGTAGTATAGATCTGGCTAGCGGGTACCAAGATACGCAGTATTTT. Translated, it gives CASSIDLASGYQDTQYF.

The CDR3 reads CASSVEGHQPQHF. The CDR3 DNA reads as TGTGCCAGCAGCGTAGAGGGGCATCAGCCCCAGCATTTT. The chain has TRBV9 and TRBJ1-5, with a weak D call TRBD1 (5 bases). The CDR3 is made up of 13 amino acids. In germline, CDR1 is SGDLS, CDR2 YYNGEE. V was trimmed by 0 bases and J by 5 bases, leaving 6 bases between them.

This clone was seen a single time. Additional DNA sequences in this sample encode the identical CDR3. The chain joins TRBV5-1 to TRBJ1-1; D remains unclear. The CDR3 spans 15 residues. V dropped 0 bases and J dropped 0 bases, with 9 bases sitting between them. Germline CDR1 reads SGHRS; CDR2 reads YFSETQ. Written as DNA, the CDR3 is TGCGCCAGCAGCTTGGTAGGGTCGATGAACACTGAAGCTTTCTTT. It yields the protein CASSLVGSMNTEAFF. The full variable domain, completed using reference TRBV5-1 and TRBJ1-1, is KAGVTQTPRYLIKTRGQQVTLSCSPISGHRSVSWYQQTPGQGLQFLFEYFSETQRNKGNFPGRFSGRQFSNSRSEMNVSTLELGDSALYLCASSLVGSMNTEAFFGQGTRLTVV.

The chain has TRBV11-2 and TRBJ2-7, with D perhaps TRBD2 (5 bases). From germline, CDR1 is SGHAT and CDR2 FQNNGV. The CDR3 runs to 15 residues. V was shortened by 5 bases and J by 1 base, with 15 bases between the two germline ends. The DNA of the CDR3 is TGTGCCAGCAGCCCCATTTTCGAGGGATCCTACGAGCAGTACTTC. Protein sequence: CASSPIFEGSYEQYF.

The chain carries TRBV6-5 and TRBJ2-1; D might be TRBD1 (5 bases). Trimming took 1 base from V and 0 from J, leaving 7 bases between them. The germline gives CDR1 MNHEY, CDR2 SVGAGI. The CDR3 has 15 amino acids. The CDR3 sequence is CASSYYQGSYNEQFF. CDR3 coding DNA: TGTGCCAGCAGTTACTACCAGGGCTCCTACAATGAGCAGTTCTTC.

The chain couples TRBV27 to TRBJ1-5, with 8 nucleotides matching TRBD1. The CDR3 spans 15 residues. Germline loops: CDR1 MNHEY, CDR2 SMNVEV (reference sequence). Trimming cost V 5 bases and J 6 bases; bases outside gene matches: 9. The CDR3 region is CASSPRTGGRQPQHF. The CDR3 region has the DNA TGTGCCAGCAGTCCCCGAACAGGGGGGCGTCAGCCCCAGCATTTT.

The CDR3 nucleotides read TGCAGTGCTACCACCGGAGAGACCCAGTACTTC. Translating gives CSATTGETQYF. V usage is TRBV20-1 and J usage is TRBJ2-5; no firm D call. The V end lost 4 bases, the J end lost 4 bases, and 7 bases lay between the germline ends. This CDR3 contains 11 residues. Germline CDR1 and CDR2: DFQATT and SNEGSKA (reference sequence).